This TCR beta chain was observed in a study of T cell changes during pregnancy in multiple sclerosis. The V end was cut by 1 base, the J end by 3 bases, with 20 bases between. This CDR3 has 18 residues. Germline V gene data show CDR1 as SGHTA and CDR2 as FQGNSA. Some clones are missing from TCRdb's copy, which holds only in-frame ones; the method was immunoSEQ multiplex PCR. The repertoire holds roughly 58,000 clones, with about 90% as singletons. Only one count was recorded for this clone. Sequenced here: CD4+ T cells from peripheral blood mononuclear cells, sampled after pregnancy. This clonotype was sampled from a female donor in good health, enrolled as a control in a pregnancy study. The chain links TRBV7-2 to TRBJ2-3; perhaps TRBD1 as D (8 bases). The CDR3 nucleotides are TGTGCCAGCAGCTTAGGGACTAGACAGGGGTGGAGGACAGATACGCAGTATTTT. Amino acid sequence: CASSLGTRQGWRTDTQYF.